These 17 T cell receptor beta chains were all obtained from the same sample, sequenced in a study of T cell changes during pregnancy in multiple sclerosis. The data were produced by immunoSEQ multiplex PCR, yet TCRdb's version contains in-frame clones alone and is incomplete. The table records about 92,000 clones, 92% of them present only once. Source: peripheral blood, taken in the first trimester of pregnancy. Receptor source: a female donor with multiple sclerosis, enrolled in a pregnancy study.

V and J are TRBV7-9 and TRBJ2-1; 11 bases line up with TRBD2. The CDR3 runs to 16 residues. Germline V gene data show CDR1 as SEHNR and CDR2 as FQNEAQ (reference sequence). J gave up 6 bases and V 2 bases, and 6 bases lay outside the gene matches. CDR3 nucleotide sequence: TGTGCCAGCAGCTTATCGGGTAGCGGGAGGGCCAATGAGCAGTTCTTC. Translation: CASSLSGSGRANEQFF.

The V gene is TRBV7-8, the J gene TRBJ2-3, with 7 bases that match TRBD2. Germline CDR1 is SGHVS and CDR2 is FQNEAQ. This CDR3 comprises 16 residues. The ends lost 2 bases at V and 2 bases at J; junction bases unmatched: 7. DNA of the CDR3: TGTGCCAGCAGCTTATGGGGCGGGAGCCTCACAGATACGCAGTATTTT. Its protein is CASSLWGGSLTDTQYF.

This chain links TRBV11-2 with TRBJ1-4; 7 bases agree with TRBD1. V trimming: 2 bases; J trimming: 6 bases; junction bases outside the gene matches: 9. Germline V gene lookup returns CDR1 SGHAT and CDR2 FQNNGV. This CDR3 contains 16 residues. The DNA for the CDR3 is TGTGCCAGCAGCTTATACGTGACAGGGAGATATGAAAAACTGTTTTTT. It translates to CASSLYVTGRYEKLFF.

This clone was found a few times. The CDR3 loop reads CASRSTSGSFTDTQYF. The CDR3 coding sequence is TGTGCCAGCAGGTCGACTAGCGGCTCCTTCACAGATACGCAGTATTTT. The chain has TRBV28 and TRBJ2-3; 9 bases line up with TRBD2. This CDR3 has 16 amino acids. J was trimmed by 2 bases and V by 6 bases; bases with no gene match: 9. CDR1 and CDR2 from the germline V gene are MDHEN and SYDVKM.

This chain links TRBV6-6 with TRBJ1-1; tentatively, D is TRBD1 (6 bases). V was cut by 2 bases and J by 4 bases, with 8 bases left in between. The CDR3 runs to 13 residues. Germline CDR1 is MNHNY and CDR2 is SVGAGI (reference sequence). The CDR3 region has the DNA TGTGCCAGCAGTTACGGGGGCGGCACTGAAGCTTTCTTT. Its protein product is CASSYGGGTEAFF.

The rearrangement links TRBV9 to TRBJ1-2, with D possibly being TRBD1 (6 bases). The length of the CDR3 is 15 residues. The V end lost 3 bases, the J end lost 4 bases, and 16 bases lay between the germline ends. CDR1 and CDR2 from the germline V gene are SGDLS and YYNGEE. CDR3 nucleotides: TGTGCCAGCAGCGGCTCAACAGGGTTTGTCTATGGCTACACCTTC. It specifies CASSGSTGFVYGYTF. Complete variable domain (other parts from reference TRBV9 and TRBJ1-2): DSGVTQTPKHLITATGQRVTLRCSPRSGDLSVYWYQQSLDQGLQFLIQYYNGEERAKGNILERFSAQQFPDLHSELNLSSLELGDSALYFCASSGSTGFVYGYTFGSGTRLTVV.

This rearrangement joins TRBV7-9 to TRBJ1-2; D may be TRBD1 (5 bases). The CDR3 has 17 amino acids. Per germline, CDR1 SEHNR and CDR2 FQNEAQ (reference sequence). With 5 bases removed from V and 3 bases from J, the gap between germline ends came to 22 bases. The CDR3 region is CASSLFSPAGGDYGYTF. The CDR3 bases are TGTGCCAGCAGCCTTTTTAGCCCGGCGGGGGGTGACTATGGCTACACCTTC.

The CDR3: CASGLVLGLAGGRETQYF. CDR3 coding DNA: TGTGCTAGTGGTTTGGTACTGGGACTAGCGGGTGGTAGAGAGACCCAGTACTTC. The chain links TRBV12-5 to TRBJ2-5, with 12 bases lining up with TRBD2. Unmatched junction bases numbered 9, after V lost 0 bases and J lost 4 bases. The CDR3 sequence is 18 residues long. CDR1 is LGHNT, CDR2 FRNRAP, per germline.

The CDR3 DNA is TGCGCCAGCAGCTTGATTGGCGGGAGGGACAATGAGCAGTTCTTC. It is translated as CASSLIGGRDNEQFF. J is TRBJ2-1 and V is TRBV5-1; TRBD2 matches 9 bases. Unmatched junction bases numbered 4, after V lost 1 base and J lost 5 bases. The length of the CDR3 is 15 residues. Germline lookup yields CDR1 SGHRS and CDR2 YFSETQ. The full variable domain, its missing parts supplied by reference TRBV5-1 and TRBJ2-1, is KAGVTQTPRYLIKTRGQQVTLSCSPISGHRSVSWYQQTPGQGLQFLFEYFSETQRNKGNFPGRFSGRQFSNSRSEMNVSTLELGDSALYLCASSLIGGRDNEQFFGPGTRLTVL.

This clone was detected a few times. The V gene is TRBV6-1, the J gene TRBJ2-6, with TRBD1 as a possible D gene (6 bases). The CDR3 extends over 15 amino acids. Germline-derived CDR1 and CDR2 are MNHNS and SASEGT. Between the trimmed V and J ends, which lost 2 bases and 1 base, there was a span of 6 bases. CDR3 loop: CASSEQGSGANVLTF. The CDR3 DNA is TGTGCCAGCAGTGAACAGGGGTCTGGGGCCAACGTCCTGACTTTC.

The V and J genes are TRBV9 and TRBJ2-7, with 8 bases fitting TRBD2. V was clipped by 0 bases and J by 1 base; unmatched bases: 3. Per the germline V gene, CDR1 is SGDLS and CDR2 is YYNGEE. CDR3 size: 15 residues. The CDR3 region is CASSVAGTSSYEQYF. Here the CDR3 DNA reads TGTGCCAGCAGCGTAGCTGGGACTAGTTCCTACGAGCAGTACTTC.

The chain links TRBV28 to TRBJ1-5; tentatively, D is TRBD1 (5 bases). CDR1 MDHEN and CDR2 SYDVKM come from the germline V gene. The CDR3 consists of 14 residues. The germline V and J ends were trimmed by 6 bases and 7 bases, with 16 bases remaining between them. The CDR3 here is CASRGPGLGQPQHF. DNA for the CDR3: TGTGCCAGCAGAGGGCCAGGGTTAGGACAGCCCCAGCATTTT.

The rearrangement uses TRBV27 and TRBJ2-7, with TRBD2 matching over 10 bases. From germline, CDR1 is MNHEY and CDR2 SMNVEV (reference sequence). The CDR3 is made up of 15 amino acids. Trimming at V came to 4 bases and at J to 2 bases, leaving 5 bases not matched to a gene. The CDR3 region is CASSWASGGTYEQYF. The CDR3 nucleotides are TGTGCCAGCAGTTGGGCTAGCGGGGGAACCTACGAGCAGTACTTC.

This clone was recorded a few times. CDR3 loop: CASSLATPGLAIRGQETQYF. In DNA form, the CDR3 reads TGCGCCAGCAGCTTGGCCACCCCGGGACTAGCGATAAGGGGGCAAGAGACCCAGTACTTC. The gene calls are TRBV5-1 and TRBJ2-5, with 10 bases fitting TRBD2. Germline V gives CDR1 SGHRS, CDR2 YFSETQ. Trimming removed 0 bases from V and 2 bases from J; junction bases left unmatched: 16. The CDR3 consists of 20 residues.

The chain employs TRBV13 and TRBJ2-1; D perhaps matches TRBD1 (5 bases). Looked up from germline, CDR1 is PRHDT and CDR2 is FYEKMQ (reference sequence). The V end lost 5 bases, the J end lost 7 bases, and 12 bases lay between the germline ends. The CDR3 has 13 amino acids. This CDR3 is CASSLLRANEQFF. For the CDR3, the DNA is TGTGCCAGCAGCCTTCTCAGGGCAAATGAGCAGTTCTTC.

The rearrangement links TRBV5-6 to TRBJ2-2; 15 bases line up with TRBD2. This CDR3 region has 18 residues. The germline gives CDR1 SGHDT, CDR2 YYEEEE. Unmatched junction bases numbered 8, after V lost 4 bases and J lost 4 bases. The DNA of the CDR3 is TGTGCCAGCAGCCCCTCGGGACTAGCGGGAGGAGGCACCGGGGAGCTGTTTTTT. Amino acids: CASSPSGLAGGGTGELFF.

The rearrangement joins TRBV6-1 to TRBJ2-7; 11 bases are shared with TRBD2. With V trimmed by 0 bases and J by 4 bases, 2 bases remained unmatched. Germline assignment: CDR1 MNHNS and CDR2 SASEGT. The CDR3 covers 15 residues. The CDR3 nucleotides read TGTGCCAGCAGTGAAGCCCGACTAGCGGGGTACGAGCAGTACTTC. Translation: CASSEARLAGYEQYF.